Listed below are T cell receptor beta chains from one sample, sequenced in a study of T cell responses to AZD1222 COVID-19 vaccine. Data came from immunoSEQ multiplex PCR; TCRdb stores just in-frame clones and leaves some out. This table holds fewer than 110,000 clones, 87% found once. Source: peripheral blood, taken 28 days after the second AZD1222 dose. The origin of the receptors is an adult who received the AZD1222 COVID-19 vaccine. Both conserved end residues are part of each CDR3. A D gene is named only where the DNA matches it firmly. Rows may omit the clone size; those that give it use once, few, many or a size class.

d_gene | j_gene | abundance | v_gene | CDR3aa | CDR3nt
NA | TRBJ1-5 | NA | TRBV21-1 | CASSKKWDQPQHF | TGTGCCAGCAGCAAAAAATGGGATCAGCCCCAGCATTTT
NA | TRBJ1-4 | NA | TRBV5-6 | CASSFLGHLATNEKLFF | TGTGCCAGCAGCTTCCTGGGACACCTTGCAACTAATGAAAAACTGTTTTTT
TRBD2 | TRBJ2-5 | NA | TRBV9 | CASSVGPSGGEETQYF | TGTGCCAGCAGCGTAGGGCCCAGCGGGGGGGAAGAGACCCAGTACTTC
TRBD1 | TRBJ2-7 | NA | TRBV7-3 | CASSLGGQALYEQYF | TGTGCCAGCAGCTTAGGGGGACAGGCGCTCTACGAGCAGTACTTC
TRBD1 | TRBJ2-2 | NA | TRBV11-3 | CASSSPGQVSTGELFF | TGTGCCAGCAGCTCCCCGGGACAGGTGTCCACCGGGGAGCTGTTTTTT
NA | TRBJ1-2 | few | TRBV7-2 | CASSLNSVGSYGYTF | TGTGCCAGCAGCTTAAATAGTGTGGGGAGTTATGGCTACACCTTC
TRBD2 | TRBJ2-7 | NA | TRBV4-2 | CASSLQILAGGYEQYF | TGTGCCAGCAGCCTGCAGATTCTAGCGGGGGGCTACGAGCAGTACTTC
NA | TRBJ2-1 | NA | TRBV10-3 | CAITGENEQFF | TGTGCCATCACAGGGGAGAATGAGCAGTTCTTC
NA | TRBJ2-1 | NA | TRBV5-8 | CASSLGTGLNEQFF | TGTGCCAGCAGCCTAGGCACGGGACTCAATGAGCAGTTCTTC
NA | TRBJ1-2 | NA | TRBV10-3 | CATSDPGDGYTF | TGTGCCACCTCCGATCCGGGCGACGGCTACACCTTC
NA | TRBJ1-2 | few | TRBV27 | CASRPKQGPGGTGYTF | TGTGCCAGCAGACCAAAACAGGGCCCCGGTGGGACTGGCTACACCTTC
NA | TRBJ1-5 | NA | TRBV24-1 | CATSGRGENQPQHF | TGTGCCACCAGCGGTCGCGGGGAGAATCAGCCCCAGCATTTT
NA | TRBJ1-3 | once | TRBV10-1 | CASAPGSGNTIYF | TGCGCCAGCGCTCCGGGTTCTGGAAACACCATATATTTT
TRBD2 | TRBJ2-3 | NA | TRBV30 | CAWSALAGGPNTQYF | TGTGCCTGGAGTGCACTAGCGGGGGGGCCGAATACGCAGTATTTT
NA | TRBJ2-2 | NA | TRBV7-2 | CASSSRLGANTGELFF | TGTGCCAGCAGCTCGAGACTAGGAGCGAACACCGGGGAGCTGTTTTTT
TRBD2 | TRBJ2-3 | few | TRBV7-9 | CASSSRGGIDTQYF | TGTGCCAGCAGTTCCCGGGGGGGTATAGATACGCAGTATTTT
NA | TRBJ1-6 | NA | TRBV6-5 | CASGADYNSPLHF | TGTGCCAGCGGGGCGGACTATAATTCACCCCTCCACTTT
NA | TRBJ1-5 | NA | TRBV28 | CASSFQGYSNQPQHF | TGTGCCAGCAGTTTTCAGGGTTATAGCAATCAGCCCCAGCATTTT
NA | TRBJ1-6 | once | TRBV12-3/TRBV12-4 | CASSPGGSPLHF | TGTGCCAGCAGCCCGGGCGGTTCACCCCTCCACTTT
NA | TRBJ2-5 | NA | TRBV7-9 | CASSSRQNQETQYF | TGTGCCAGCAGCTCTAGACAAAACCAAGAGACCCAGTACTTC
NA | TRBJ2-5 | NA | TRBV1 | CTSSQELVAGGQETQYF | TGCACCAGCAGCCAAGAACTGGTAGCGGGGGGGCAAGAGACCCAGTACTTC
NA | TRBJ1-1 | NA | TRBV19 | CASSIYDLNTEAFF | TGTGCCAGTAGTATATATGACTTGAACACTGAAGCTTTCTTT
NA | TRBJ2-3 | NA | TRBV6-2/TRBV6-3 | CASSYEGIGPDTQYF | TGTGCCAGCAGTTACGAGGGAATCGGTCCAGATACGCAGTATTTT
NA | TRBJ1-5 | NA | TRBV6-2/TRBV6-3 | CASSYWGEGSNQPQHF | TGTGCCAGCAGTTACTGGGGGGAAGGGAGCAATCAGCCCCAGCATTTT
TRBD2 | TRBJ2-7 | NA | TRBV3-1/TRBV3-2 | CASSPSGGYEQYF | TGTGCCAGCAGCCCTAGCGGGGGGTACGAGCAGTACTTC
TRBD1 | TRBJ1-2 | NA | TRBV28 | CASKKQGAKGYTF | TGTGCCAGCAAAAAACAGGGGGCGAAGGGCTACACCTTC
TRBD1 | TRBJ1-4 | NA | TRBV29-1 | CSVLRGTGDGEKLFF | TGCAGCGTTTTACGAGGGACAGGGGACGGGGAAAAACTGTTTTTT
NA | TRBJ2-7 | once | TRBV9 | CASSVGGGAREQYF | TGTGCCAGCAGCGTAGGTGGGGGGGCGAGGGAGCAGTACTTC
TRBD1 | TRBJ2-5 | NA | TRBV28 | CASSDSGTGGYETQYF | TGTGCCAGCAGCGATTCCGGGACAGGGGGCTATGAGACCCAGTACTTC
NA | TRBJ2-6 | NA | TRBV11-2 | CASSPPYSGANVLTF | TGTGCCAGCAGCCCACCGTACTCTGGGGCCAACGTCCTGACTTTC
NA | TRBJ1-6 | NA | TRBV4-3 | CASSQDGAQTYNSPLHF | TGCGCCAGCAGCCAAGACGGGGCGCAGACCTATAATTCACCCCTCCACTTT
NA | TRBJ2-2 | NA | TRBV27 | CASSLGDGAGELFF | TGTGCCAGCAGTTTAGGAGATGGGGCGGGGGAGCTGTTTTTT
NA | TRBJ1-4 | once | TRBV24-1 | CAAGRDGNEKLFF | TGTGCCGCCGGCAGGGATGGGAATGAAAAACTGTTTTTT
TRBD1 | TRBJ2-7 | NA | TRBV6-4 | CASSLGQGPYEQYF | TGTGCCAGCAGCCTAGGACAGGGCCCCTACGAGCAGTACTTC
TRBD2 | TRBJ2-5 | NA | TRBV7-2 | CASSPGVGAGQETQYF | TGTGCCAGCAGCCCCGGAGTTGGAGCGGGGCAAGAGACCCAGTACTTC
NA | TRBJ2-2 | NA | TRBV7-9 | CASSGQNTGELFF | TGTGCCAGCAGCGGGCAGAACACCGGGGAGCTGTTTTTT
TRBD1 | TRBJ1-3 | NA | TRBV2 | CASRPTGTGNTIYF | TGTGCCAGCAGGCCGACAGGGACTGGAAACACCATATATTTT
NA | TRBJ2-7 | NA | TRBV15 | CATSRDAGQSYEQYF | TGTGCCACCAGCAGAGATGCGGGACAGTCCTACGAGCAGTACTTC
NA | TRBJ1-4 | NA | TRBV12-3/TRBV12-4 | CASKGPPGEKLFF | TGTGCCAGCAAGGGGCCGCCTGGTGAAAAACTGTTTTTT
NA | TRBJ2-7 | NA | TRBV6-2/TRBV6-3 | CASSYGPWGTLSYEQYF | TGTGCCAGCAGTTACGGCCCTTGGGGGACCCTCTCCTACGAGCAGTACTTC
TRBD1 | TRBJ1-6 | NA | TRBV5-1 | CASSQGTVRSPLHF | TGCGCCAGCAGCCAGGGGACAGTCCGGTCACCCCTCCACTTT
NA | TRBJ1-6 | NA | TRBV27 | CASSLSRGRSSYNSPLHF | TGTGCCAGCAGTTTAAGCAGGGGCCGGAGCTCCTATAATTCACCCCTCCACTTT
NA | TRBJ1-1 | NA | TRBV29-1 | CSVVPGQYTEAFF | TGCAGCGTTGTTCCCGGCCAATACACTGAAGCTTTCTTT